A single sample is the source of the 15 T cell receptor beta chains below, sequenced in a study of glioma-infiltrating T cells. TCR alpha and beta CDR3 regions were amplified from RNA using iRepertoire nested multiplex PCR. TCRdb reprocessed the multiplex PCR reads via MiXCR and lists one record per CDR3 protein. The table lists roughly 200,000 distinct CDR3 sequences, about 46% of them singletons, with roughly 5.2% in the top ten. Material: glioma tissue, nonneoplastic brain tissue, or PBMCs (not recorded which). These receptors originate from a human donor with low-grade glioma or glioblastoma, undergoing nonglioma brain surgery, or in good health (not recorded which).

This clonotype was found many times. The chain has TRBV4-1 and TRBJ2-1; possible D gene TRBD2, 5 bases. CDR3 length: 12 amino acids. V was cut by 10 bases and J by 12 bases, with 19 bases left in between. Germline V lookup: CDR1 MGHRA, CDR2 YSYEKL. The CDR3 reads CANKGTGKRQFF. The CDR3 DNA is TGCGCCAACAAAGGAACCGGGAAAAGGCAGTTCTTC.

This clonotype has a count of ten or more. The chain links TRBV20-1 to TRBJ1-1, with unresolved D. Trimming pared 3 bases from V and 8 bases from J, leaving 10 bases between. Germline CDR1 and CDR2: DFQATT and SNEGSKA (reference sequence). The CDR3 runs to 11 residues. CDR3 coding DNA: TGCAGTGCTAGGTTCCTGCTGGAAGCTTTCTTT. This gives the protein CSARFLLEAFF.

This clonotype was recorded at least ten times. The chain uses TRBV28 and TRBJ2-5; TRBD1 matches at 8 bases. This CDR3 region has 15 residues. V lost 4 bases, J lost 2 bases, and 6 bases stayed unmatched. Per germline, CDR1 MDHEN and CDR2 SYDVKM. The CDR3 loop reads CASSSGQGLQETQYF. In DNA, the CDR3 is TGTGCCAGCAGTTCAGGACAGGGCCTTCAAGAGACCCAGTACTTC.

This clonotype was seen once. The chain uses TRBV15 and TRBJ1-5; D unclear. V lost 3 bases and J lost 3, with 9 bases in between. This CDR3 has 14 amino acids. Per germline, CDR1 LNHNV and CDR2 YYDKDF (reference sequence). The CDR3 DNA is TGTGCCACCAGCAGGGTATATATCAATCAGCCCCAGCATTTT. This translates into CATSRVYINQPQHF.

In regard to this clonotype: Being one base from a much bigger clone, this may be a read error. The chain uses TRBV6-1 and TRBJ2-3, with 9 nucleotides matching TRBD2. The germline CDR1 and CDR2 sequences are MNHNS and SASEGT. The CDR3 is 14 amino acids. The J segment lost 4 bases and the V segment lost 5 bases, leaving 4 bases of the junction unmatched. DNA for the CDR3: TGTGCCAGCAGTCCTAGCGGGAAGGCAGATACGCAGTATTTT. Protein: CASSPSGKADTQYF.

On this clonotype itself: At one end the junction does not follow the germline gene, possibly because of a read error. The chain carries TRBV19 and TRBJ2-3; a possible D gene is TRBD1 (5 bases). The CDR3 consists of 13 residues. CDR1 and CDR2 (germline): LNHDA, SQIVND (reference sequence). Here the CDR3 reads CASSIDSTDKQYF. CDR3 sequence (DNA): TGTGCCAGTAGTATCGACAGCACAGATAAGCAGTATTTT.

This clonotype was observed many times. This chain connects TRBV27 to TRBJ1-5, with 11 bases that match TRBD1. J lost 4 bases, V lost 5 bases, and 7 bases had no gene match. The CDR3 has 16 amino acids. Per germline, CDR1 MNHEY and CDR2 SMNVEV (reference sequence). CDR3 DNA: TGTGCCAGCAGTGCCTCCGGGACAGGGGGTAATCAGCCCCAGCATTTT. Translating it yields CASSASGTGGNQPQHF.

Concerning this clonotype: This clone may be a read error of a much larger clone one base away. The chain couples TRBV24-1 to TRBJ2-1; D possibly corresponds to TRBD1 (6 bases). CDR3 length: 14 amino acids. The ends were cut back, 0 bases at V and 7 bases at J, with 9 bases in the middle. Germline assignment: CDR1 KGHDR and CDR2 SFDVKD. The CDR3 DNA follows: TGTGCCACCAGTGATTTGGGAACAGGGAATGAGCAGTTCTTC. Protein product: CATSDLGTGNEQFF.

Many counts were recorded for this clonotype. The rearrangement links TRBV10-3 to TRBJ2-1; possibly TRBD1 or TRBD2 for D (5 bases each). V lost 1 base to trimming and J lost 4 bases, with 17 bases between them. CDR1 and CDR2 (germline): ENHRY, SYGVKD. The CDR3 has 17 residues. CDR3 sequence: CAISEFALNGAYNEQFF. The CDR3 bases are TGTGCCATCAGTGAGTTCGCTCTCAACGGGGCTTACAATGAGCAGTTCTTC.

The J gene is TRBJ2-3, the V gene TRBV7-8; TRBD2 agrees at 10 bases. The CDR3 consists of 16 residues. V was clipped by 0 bases and J by 14 bases; unmatched bases: 14. CDR1 and CDR2 (germline): SGHVS, FQNEAQ. The CDR3: CASSLALAGVSDKLYF. DNA of the CDR3: TGTGCCAGCAGCTTAGCTCTAGCGGGAGTATCAGATAAGCTGTATTTT.

This clonotype was observed a handful of times. The genes are TRBV12-3 or TRBV12-4 and TRBJ1-5; possible D gene TRBD1, 5 bases. V lost 5 bases and J lost 6, with 17 bases in between. The CDR3 spans 15 residues. CDR3 in amino acids: CASSMGGSASQPQHF. The CDR3 DNA reads TGTGCCAGCAGTATGGGGGGTTCGGCGAGTCAGCCCCAGCATTTT.

Comment on this clonotype: Compared with germline, one end of the junction differs, possibly owing to a read error. In nucleotides, the CDR3 is TGTGCCAGCTTAGATTTCGAGTCACACCTCCACTTT. This codes for CASLDFESHLHF. The chain has TRBV6-6 and TRBJ1-6; no definite D call. CDR3 size: 12 residues. CDR1 is MNHNY and CDR2 is SVGAGI in the germline V gene (reference sequence).

About this clonotype: Germline and junction disagree at one end, which may indicate a read error. This chain links TRBV28 with TRBJ1-6, with D possibly being TRBD1 (6 bases). Looked up from germline, CDR1 is MDHEN and CDR2 is SYDVKM. There are 16 residues in the CDR3. The CDR3 DNA reads TGTGCCGGCAGTTTTGGGTCGGGACATGGAAATTCACCCCTCCACTTT. This codes for CAGSFGSGHGNSPLHF.

This clonotype was seen many times. V is TRBV7-8 and J is TRBJ1-2; possibly TRBD1 for D (5 bases). Germline CDR1 reads SGHVS; CDR2 reads FQNEAQ. The CDR3 is 15 residues long. V was shortened by 1 base and J by 2 bases, with 11 bases between the two germline ends. This chain's CDR3 is CASSLDTGLNYGYTF. CDR3 in DNA: TGTGCCAGCAGCTTAGACACAGGACTGAACTATGGCTACACCTTC.

This clonotype was recorded many times. The chain combines TRBV29-1 with TRBJ1-1, with TRBD1 identical over 8 bases. This CDR3 is 13 amino acids long. Germline loops: CDR1 SQVTM, CDR2 ANQGSEA. V lost 5 bases, J lost 2 bases, and 4 bases stayed unmatched. The CDR3 sequence: CSVTTGANTEAFF. CDR3 DNA: TGCAGCGTTACGACAGGGGCAAACACTGAAGCTTTCTTT.